This T cell receptor beta chain was sequenced during a study of response to subunit inactivated influenza vaccine. One entry per CDR3 protein results from TCRdb running MiXCR on the RT-PCR reads. There are about 540,000 distinct CDR3 sequences in the sample; approximately 24% occur only once, and approximately 3% lies in the top ten. Germline V lookup: CDR1 MNHEY, CDR2 SVGEGT. CDR3 length: 15 amino acids. V was clipped by 7 bases and J by 0 bases, with 16 bases between them. This clonotype appeared a few times. These same records also appear under a second study, on T cells expressing NK-cell markers. In that study: 5'RACE template switching with UMIs generated TCR beta cDNA.

This sample comprised CD4+ T cells sorted from PBMCs, obtained about 13 days after vaccination. The clonotype was recovered from a man aged 50-60 years who received an inactivated influenza vaccine. The chain joins TRBV6-2 or TRBV6-3 to TRBJ2-7; the D call may be TRBD1 or TRBD2 (7 bases each). The CDR3 bases are TGTGCCAGCACCCCCGGCAGGGGGGGCTCCTACGAGCAGTACTTC. Translated: CASTPGRGGSYEQYF.